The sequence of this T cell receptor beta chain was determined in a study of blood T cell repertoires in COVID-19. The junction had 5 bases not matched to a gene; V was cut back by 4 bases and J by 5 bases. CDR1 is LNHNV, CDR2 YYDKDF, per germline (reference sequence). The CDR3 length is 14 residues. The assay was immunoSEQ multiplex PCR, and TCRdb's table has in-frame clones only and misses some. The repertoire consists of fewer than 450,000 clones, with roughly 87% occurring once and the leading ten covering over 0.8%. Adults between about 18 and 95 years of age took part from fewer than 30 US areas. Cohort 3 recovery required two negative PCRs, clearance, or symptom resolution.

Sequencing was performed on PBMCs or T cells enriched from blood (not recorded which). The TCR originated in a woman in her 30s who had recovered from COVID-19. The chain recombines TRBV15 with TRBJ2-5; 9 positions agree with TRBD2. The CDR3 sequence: CATSKGLARETQYF. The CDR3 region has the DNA TGTGCCACCAGCAAGGGACTAGCCCGGGAGACCCAGTACTTC.